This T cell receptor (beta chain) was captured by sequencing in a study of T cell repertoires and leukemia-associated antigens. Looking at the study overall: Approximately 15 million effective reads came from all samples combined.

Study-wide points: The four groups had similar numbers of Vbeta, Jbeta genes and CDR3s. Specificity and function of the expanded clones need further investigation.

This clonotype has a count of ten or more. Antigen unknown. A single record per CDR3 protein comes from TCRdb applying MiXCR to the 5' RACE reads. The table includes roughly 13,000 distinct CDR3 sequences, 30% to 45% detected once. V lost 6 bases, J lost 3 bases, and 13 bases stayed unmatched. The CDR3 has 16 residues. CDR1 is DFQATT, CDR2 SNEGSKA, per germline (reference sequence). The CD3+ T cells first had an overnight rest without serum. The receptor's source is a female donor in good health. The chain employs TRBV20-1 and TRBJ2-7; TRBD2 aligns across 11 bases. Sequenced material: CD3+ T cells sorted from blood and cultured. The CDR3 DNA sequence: TGCAGTGCACCACCAGCCGGGACTAGCGGCCTCTACGAGCAGTACTTC. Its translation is CSAPPAGTSGLYEQYF.